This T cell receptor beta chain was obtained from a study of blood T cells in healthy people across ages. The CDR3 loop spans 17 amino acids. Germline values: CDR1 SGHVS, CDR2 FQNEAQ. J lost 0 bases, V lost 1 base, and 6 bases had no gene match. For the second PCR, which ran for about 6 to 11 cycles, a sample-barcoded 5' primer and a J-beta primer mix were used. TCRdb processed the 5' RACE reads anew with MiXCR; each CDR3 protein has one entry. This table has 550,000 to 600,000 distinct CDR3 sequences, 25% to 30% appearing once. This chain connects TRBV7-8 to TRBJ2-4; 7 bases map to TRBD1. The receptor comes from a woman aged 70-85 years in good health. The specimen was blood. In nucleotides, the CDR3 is TGTGCCAGCAGCTTAGGAGCAGGGGGATTAGCCAAAAACATTCAGTACTTC. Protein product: CASSLGAGGLAKNIQYF.